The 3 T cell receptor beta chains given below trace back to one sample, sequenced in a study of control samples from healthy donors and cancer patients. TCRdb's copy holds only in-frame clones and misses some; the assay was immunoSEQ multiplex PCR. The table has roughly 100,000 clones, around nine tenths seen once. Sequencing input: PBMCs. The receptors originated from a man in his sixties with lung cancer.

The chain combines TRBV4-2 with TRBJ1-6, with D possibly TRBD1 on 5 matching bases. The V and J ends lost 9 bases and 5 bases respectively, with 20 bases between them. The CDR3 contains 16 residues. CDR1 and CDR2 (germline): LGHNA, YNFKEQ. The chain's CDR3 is CASRDVVGRNNSPLHF. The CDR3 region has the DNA TGTGCCAGTAGGGACGTGGTCGGACGGAATAATTCACCCCTCCACTTT.

The CDR3: CASGSGTGDNEQFF. The CDR3 region has the DNA TGTGCTAGTGGGAGCGGGACAGGGGACAATGAGCAGTTCTTC. The chain carries TRBV12-5 and TRBJ2-1; the match to TRBD1 covers 10 bases. CDR3 length equals 14 residues. The V gene end was trimmed by 6 bases and the J gene end by 5 bases; junction bases not matched to a gene: 4. Germline V CDR1 and CDR2: LGHNT, FRNRAP.

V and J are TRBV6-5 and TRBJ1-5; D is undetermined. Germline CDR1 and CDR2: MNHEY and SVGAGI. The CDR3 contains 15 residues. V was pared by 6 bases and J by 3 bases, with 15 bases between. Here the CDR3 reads CASRGRAAYNQPQHF. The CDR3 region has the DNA TGTGCCAGCAGGGGGAGGGCAGCCTACAATCAGCCCCAGCATTTT.